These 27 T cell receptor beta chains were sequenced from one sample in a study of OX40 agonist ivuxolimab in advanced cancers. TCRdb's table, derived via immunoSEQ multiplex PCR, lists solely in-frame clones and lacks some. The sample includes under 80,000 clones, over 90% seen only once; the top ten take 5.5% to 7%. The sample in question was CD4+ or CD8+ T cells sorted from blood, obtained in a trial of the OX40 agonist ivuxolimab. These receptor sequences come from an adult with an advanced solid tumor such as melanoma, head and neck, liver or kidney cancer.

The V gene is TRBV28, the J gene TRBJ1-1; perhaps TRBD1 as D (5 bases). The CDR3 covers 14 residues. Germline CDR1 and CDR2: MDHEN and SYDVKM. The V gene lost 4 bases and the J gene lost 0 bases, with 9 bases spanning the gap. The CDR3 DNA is TGTGCCAGCAGTTACAGGACGTTGAACACTGAAGCTTTCTTT. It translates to CASSYRTLNTEAFF.

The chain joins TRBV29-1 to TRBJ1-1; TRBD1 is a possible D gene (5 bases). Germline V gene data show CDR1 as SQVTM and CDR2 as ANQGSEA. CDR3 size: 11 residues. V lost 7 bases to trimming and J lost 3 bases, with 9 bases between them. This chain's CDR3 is CSGWGYTEAFF. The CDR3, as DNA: TGCAGCGGGTGGGGGTACACTGAAGCTTTCTTT. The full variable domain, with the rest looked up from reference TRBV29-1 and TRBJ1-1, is SAVISQKPSRDICQRGTSLTIQCQVDSQVTMMFWYRQQPGQSLTLIATANQGSEATYESGFVIDKFPISRPNLTFSTLTVSNMSPEDSSIYLCSGWGYTEAFFGQGTRLTVV.

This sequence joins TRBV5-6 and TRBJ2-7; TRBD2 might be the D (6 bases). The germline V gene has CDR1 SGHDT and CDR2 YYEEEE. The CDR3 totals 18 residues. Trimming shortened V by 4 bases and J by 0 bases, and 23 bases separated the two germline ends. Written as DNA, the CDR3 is TGTGCCAGCAGCCCCGGACGGCCAGGGACTCCCCTCTCCTACGAGCAGTACTTC. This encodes CASSPGRPGTPLSYEQYF.

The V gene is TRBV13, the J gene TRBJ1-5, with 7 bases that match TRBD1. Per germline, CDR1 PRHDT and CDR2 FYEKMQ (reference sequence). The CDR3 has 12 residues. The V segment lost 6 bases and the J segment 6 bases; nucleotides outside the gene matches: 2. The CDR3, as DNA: TGTGCCAGCAGTCACAGGGGTCAGCCCCAGCATTTT. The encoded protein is CASSHRGQPQHF.

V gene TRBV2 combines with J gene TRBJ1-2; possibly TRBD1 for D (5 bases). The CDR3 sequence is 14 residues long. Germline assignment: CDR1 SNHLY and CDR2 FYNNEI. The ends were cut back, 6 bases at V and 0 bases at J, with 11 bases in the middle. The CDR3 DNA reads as TGTGCCAGCAGGGGACCGTTAGCTAACTATGGCTACACCTTC. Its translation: CASRGPLANYGYTF.

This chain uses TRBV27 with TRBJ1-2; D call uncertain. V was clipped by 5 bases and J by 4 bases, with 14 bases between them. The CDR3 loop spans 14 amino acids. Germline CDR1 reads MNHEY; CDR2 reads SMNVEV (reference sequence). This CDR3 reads CASSAGPPVYGYTF. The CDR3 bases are TGTGCCAGCAGTGCGGGCCCTCCCGTCTATGGCTACACCTTC.

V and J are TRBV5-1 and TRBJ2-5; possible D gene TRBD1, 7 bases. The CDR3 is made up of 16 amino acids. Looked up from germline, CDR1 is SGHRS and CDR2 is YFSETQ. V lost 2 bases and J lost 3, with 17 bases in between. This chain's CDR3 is CASSFPRQGGEETQYF. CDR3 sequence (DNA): TGCGCCAGCAGCTTTCCCCGACAGGGCGGGGAAGAGACCCAGTACTTC.

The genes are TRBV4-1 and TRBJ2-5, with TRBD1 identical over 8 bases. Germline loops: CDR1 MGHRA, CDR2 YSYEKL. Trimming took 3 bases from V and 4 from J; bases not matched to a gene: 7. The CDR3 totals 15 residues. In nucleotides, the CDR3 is TGCGCCAGCAGCCACGGACAGGGCCAAGGAGAGACCCAGTACTTC. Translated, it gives CASSHGQGQGETQYF.

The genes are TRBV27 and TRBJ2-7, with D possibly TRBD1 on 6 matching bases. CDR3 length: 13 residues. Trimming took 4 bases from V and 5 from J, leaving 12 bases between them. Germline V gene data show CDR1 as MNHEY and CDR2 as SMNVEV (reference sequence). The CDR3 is CASSSQGIHEQYF. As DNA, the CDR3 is TGTGCCAGCAGTTCCCAGGGGATCCACGAGCAGTACTTC.

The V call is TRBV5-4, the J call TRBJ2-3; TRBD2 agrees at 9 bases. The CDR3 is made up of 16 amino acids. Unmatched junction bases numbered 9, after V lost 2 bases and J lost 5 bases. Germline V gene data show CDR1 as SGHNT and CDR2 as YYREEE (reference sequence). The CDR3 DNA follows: TGTGCCAGCAGCTTCGGCGCGGGGGGGGCCAAAGATACGCAGTATTTT. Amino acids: CASSFGAGGAKDTQYF.

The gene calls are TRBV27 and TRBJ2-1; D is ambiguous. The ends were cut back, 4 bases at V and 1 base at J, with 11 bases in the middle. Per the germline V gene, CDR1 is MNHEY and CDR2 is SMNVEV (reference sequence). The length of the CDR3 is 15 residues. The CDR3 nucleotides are TGTGCCAGCAGTTCCGGTCGTCCATCCTACAATGAGCAGTTCTTC. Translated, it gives CASSSGRPSYNEQFF.

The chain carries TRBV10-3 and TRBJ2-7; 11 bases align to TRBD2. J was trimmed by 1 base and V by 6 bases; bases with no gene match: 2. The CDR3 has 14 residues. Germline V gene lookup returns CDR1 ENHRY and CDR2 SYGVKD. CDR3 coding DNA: TGTGCCATCAGGGGGACTAGCGGTTCCTACGAGCAGTACTTC. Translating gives CAIRGTSGSYEQYF.

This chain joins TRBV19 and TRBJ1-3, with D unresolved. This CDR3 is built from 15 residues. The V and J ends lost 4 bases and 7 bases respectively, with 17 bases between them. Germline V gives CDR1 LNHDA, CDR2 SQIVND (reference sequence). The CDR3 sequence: CASSTDPFVRNTIYF. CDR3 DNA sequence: TGTGCCAGTAGTACGGACCCTTTCGTTCGGAACACCATATATTTT.

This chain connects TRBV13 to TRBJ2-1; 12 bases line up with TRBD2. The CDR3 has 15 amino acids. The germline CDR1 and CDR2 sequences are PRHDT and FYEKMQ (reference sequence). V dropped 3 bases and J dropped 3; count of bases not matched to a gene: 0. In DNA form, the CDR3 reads TGTGCCAGCAGCTTGGGACTAGCGGGCTACAATGAGCAGTTCTTC. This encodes CASSLGLAGYNEQFF.

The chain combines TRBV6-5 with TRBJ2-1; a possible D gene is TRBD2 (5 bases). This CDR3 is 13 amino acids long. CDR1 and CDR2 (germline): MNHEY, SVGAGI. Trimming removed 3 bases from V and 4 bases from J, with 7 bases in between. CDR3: CASSYGLYNEQFF. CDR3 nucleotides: TGTGCCAGCAGTTATGGACTTTACAATGAGCAGTTCTTC.

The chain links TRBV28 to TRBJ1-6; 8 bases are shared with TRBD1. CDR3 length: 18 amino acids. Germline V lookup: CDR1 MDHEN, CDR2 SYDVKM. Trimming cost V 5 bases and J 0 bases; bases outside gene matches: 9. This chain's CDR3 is CASSLSGQGGSYNSPLHF. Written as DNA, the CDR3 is TGTGCCAGCAGTCTCTCCGGACAGGGTGGCTCCTATAATTCACCCCTCCACTTT.

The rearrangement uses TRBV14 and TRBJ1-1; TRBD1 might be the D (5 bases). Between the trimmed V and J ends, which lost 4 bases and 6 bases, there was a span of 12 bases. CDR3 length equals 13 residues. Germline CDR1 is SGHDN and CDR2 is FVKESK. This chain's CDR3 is CASSLGRGPEAFF. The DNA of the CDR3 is TGTGCCAGCAGCCTGGGCCGGGGACCTGAAGCTTTCTTT.

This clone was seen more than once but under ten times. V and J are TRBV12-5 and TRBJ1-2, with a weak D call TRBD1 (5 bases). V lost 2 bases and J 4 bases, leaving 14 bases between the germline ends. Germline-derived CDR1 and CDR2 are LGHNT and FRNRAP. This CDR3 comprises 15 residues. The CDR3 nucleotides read TGTGCTAGTGGTTTGCCCGGGGGGTCTCCCTATGGCTACACCTTC. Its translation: CASGLPGGSPYGYTF.

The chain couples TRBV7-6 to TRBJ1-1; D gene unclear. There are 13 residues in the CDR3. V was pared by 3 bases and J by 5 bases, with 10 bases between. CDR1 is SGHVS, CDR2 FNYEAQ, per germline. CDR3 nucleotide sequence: TGTGCCAGCAGCTTGAGTCTTCAGACTGAAGCTTTCTTT. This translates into CASSLSLQTEAFF. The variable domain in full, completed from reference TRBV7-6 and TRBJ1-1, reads GAGVSQSPRYKVTKRGQDVALRCDPISGHVSLYWYRQALGQGPEFLTYFNYEAQQDKSGLPNDRFSAERPEGSISTLTIQRTEQRDSAMYRCASSLSLQTEAFFGQGTRLTVV.

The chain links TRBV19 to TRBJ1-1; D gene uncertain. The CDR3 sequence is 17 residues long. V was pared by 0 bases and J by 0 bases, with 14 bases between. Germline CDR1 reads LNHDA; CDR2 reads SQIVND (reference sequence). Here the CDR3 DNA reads TGTGCCAGTAGTATAGACGTAGATTTCCAGATGAACACTGAAGCTTTCTTT. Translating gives CASSIDVDFQMNTEAFF.

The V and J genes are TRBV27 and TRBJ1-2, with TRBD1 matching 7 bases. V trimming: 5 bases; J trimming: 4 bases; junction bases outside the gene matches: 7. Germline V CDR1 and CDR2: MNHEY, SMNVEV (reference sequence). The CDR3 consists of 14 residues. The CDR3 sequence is CASSERGRGYGYTF. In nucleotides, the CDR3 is TGTGCCAGCAGTGAAAGGGGGCGCGGCTATGGCTACACCTTC.

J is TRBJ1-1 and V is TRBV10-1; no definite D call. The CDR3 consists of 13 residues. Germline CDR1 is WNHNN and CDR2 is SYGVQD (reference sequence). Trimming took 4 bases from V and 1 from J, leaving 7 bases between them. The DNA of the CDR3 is TGCGCCAGCAGTGTAGGGCCGAACACTGAAGCTTTCTTT. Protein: CASSVGPNTEAFF.

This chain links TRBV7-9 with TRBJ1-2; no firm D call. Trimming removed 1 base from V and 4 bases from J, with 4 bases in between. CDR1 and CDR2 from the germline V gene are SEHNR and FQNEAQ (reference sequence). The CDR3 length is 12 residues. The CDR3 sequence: CASSLDSYGYTF. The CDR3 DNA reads TGTGCCAGCAGCTTAGACAGCTATGGCTACACCTTC.

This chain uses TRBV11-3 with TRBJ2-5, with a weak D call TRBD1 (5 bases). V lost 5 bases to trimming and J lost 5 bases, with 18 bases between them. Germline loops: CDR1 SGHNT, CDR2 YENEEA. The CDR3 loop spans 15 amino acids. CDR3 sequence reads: CASSPGRAGLETQYF. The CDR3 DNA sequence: TGTGCCAGCAGCCCCGGAAGGGCAGGGCTTGAGACCCAGTACTTC.

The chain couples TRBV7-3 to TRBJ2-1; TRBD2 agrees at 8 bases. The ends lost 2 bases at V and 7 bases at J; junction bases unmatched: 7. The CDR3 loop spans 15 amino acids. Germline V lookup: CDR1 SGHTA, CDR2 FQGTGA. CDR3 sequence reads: CASSLDPGGRNEQFF. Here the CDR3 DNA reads TGTGCCAGCAGCTTAGATCCGGGAGGGCGTAATGAGCAGTTCTTC.

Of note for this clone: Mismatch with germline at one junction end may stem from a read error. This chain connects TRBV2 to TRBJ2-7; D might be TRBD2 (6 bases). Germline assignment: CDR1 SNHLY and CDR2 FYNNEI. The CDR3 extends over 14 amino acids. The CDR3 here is CASRGMDYSSEQYF. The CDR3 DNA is TGTGCCAGCAGGGGCATGGACTATTCCTCCGAGCAGTACTTC.

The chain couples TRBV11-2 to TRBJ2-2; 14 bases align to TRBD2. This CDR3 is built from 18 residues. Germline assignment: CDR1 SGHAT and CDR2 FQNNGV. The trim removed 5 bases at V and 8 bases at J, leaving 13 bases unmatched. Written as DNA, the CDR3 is TGTGCCAGCAGCCGCGAGACTAGCGGGAGGGCCAAATGGGGGGAGCTGTTTTTT. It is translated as CASSRETSGRAKWGELFF.